This is a list of T cell receptor beta chains from one sample in a study of graft-versus-host responses after intestinal transplantation. Sequencing used immunoSEQ multiplex PCR; TCRdb keeps in-frame clones, though not all of them. Among tens of thousands of clones, about 94% were seen once, and the ten largest hold about 0.53%. These TCRs' antigens remain unknown. The input for sequencing was unstimulated CD8+ T cells sorted from spleen or lymph node cells, taken before intestinal transplant. The receptors come from a human donor who received an intestinal transplant. Both conserved end residues are part of each CDR3. The D gene is left open where the match is weak. Clone size is not always given. Where it is, it says once, few, many or a class for expanded clones.

TRBV5-1,15,once,NA,TRBJ1-2,CASSFGPTGIYGYTF,TGCGCCAGCAGCTTTGGCCCTACAGGGATCTATGGCTACACCTTC
TRBV20-1,11,NA,NA,TRBJ2-1,CSAGEDNEQFF,TGCAGTGCCGGGGAAGACAATGAGCAGTTCTTC
TRBV27,13,NA,NA,TRBJ2-1,CASSLGLINEQFF,TGTGCCAGCAGTTTGGGTCTAATCAATGAGCAGTTCTTC
TRBV4-1,15,once,NA,TRBJ2-7,CASSQDPQGRGEQYF,TGCGCCAGCAGCCAAGACCCTCAGGGTCGGGGCGAGCAGTACTTC
TRBV19,17,NA,TRBD1,TRBJ1-1,CASSIVGGQGGGTEAFF,TGTGCCAGTAGTATAGTAGGGGGACAGGGTGGAGGCACTGAAGCTTTCTTT
TRBV4-2,14,NA,NA,TRBJ1-3,CASSQDQERNTIYF,TGTGCCAGCAGCCAAGATCAGGAAAGAAACACCATATATTTT
TRBV27,16,NA,TRBD1,TRBJ1-2,CASSFYFQGANYGYTF,TGTGCCAGCAGTTTCTACTTCCAGGGGGCTAACTATGGCTACACCTTC
TRBV7-2,16,NA,TRBD1,TRBJ2-3,CASSFGVTGGPDTQYF,TGTGCCAGCAGCTTCGGAGTGACAGGGGGGCCAGATACGCAGTATTTT
TRBV18,14,NA,NA,TRBJ2-6,CASSSSSGANVLTF,TGTGCCAGCTCATCTTCCTCGGGGGCCAACGTCCTGACTTTC
TRBV15,14,NA,NA,TRBJ2-7,CATRGSPLGYEQYF,TGTGCCACCAGGGGATCCCCCTTGGGCTACGAGCAGTACTTC
TRBV5-6,14,once,TRBD1,TRBJ2-5,CASSFGTGQETQYF,TGTGCCAGCAGCTTCGGGACAGGACAAGAGACCCAGTACTTC
TRBV27,14,once,TRBD2,TRBJ2-1,CASSSYLSGYEQFF,TGTGCCAGCAGTTCCTACCTTAGCGGGTATGAGCAGTTCTTC
TRBV6-5,15,NA,NA,TRBJ2-7,CASRKAETLSYEQYF,TGTGCCAGCAGAAAGGCCGAAACTCTCTCCTACGAGCAGTACTTC
TRBV28,18,NA,NA,TRBJ1-5,CASSFPHRVWLLDQPQHF,TGTGCCAGCAGTTTTCCCCACAGGGTATGGTTGCTCGATCAGCCCCAGCATTTT
TRBV5-6,13,NA,NA,TRBJ1-1,CASSWGRTPEAFF,TGTGCCAGCAGCTGGGGACGGACCCCAGAAGCTTTCTTT
TRBV4-1,15,NA,TRBD2,TRBJ2-1,CASSLGLAGPNEQFF,TGCGCCAGCAGCCTAGGACTAGCGGGACCCAATGAGCAGTTCTTC
TRBV5-6,13,once,NA,TRBJ2-2,CASSGREDGELFF,TGTGCCAGCAGCGGCAGGGAGGACGGGGAGCTGTTTTTT
TRBV7-3,15,NA,NA,TRBJ2-3,CASRSGTYSTDTQYF,TGTGCCAGCCGGTCCGGGACATATAGCACAGATACGCAGTATTTT
TRBV5-4,15,NA,NA,TRBJ2-5,CASRSSVTAQETQYF,TGTGCCAGCAGGTCCAGCGTTACCGCCCAAGAGACTCAGTACTTC
TRBV29-1,18,NA,TRBD2,TRBJ2-7,CSVEAVGLAGDDYYEQYF,TGCAGCGTTGAAGCGGTTGGGCTAGCGGGAGATGACTACTACGAGCAGTACTTC
TRBV2,15,NA,TRBD1,TRBJ2-2,CASFEMDRDTGELFF,TGTGCCAGCTTCGAAATGGACAGGGACACCGGGGAGCTGTTTTTT
TRBV6-5,14,NA,TRBD1,TRBJ1-5,CASSPAGGYQPQHF,TGTGCCAGCAGCCCGGCAGGGGGGTATCAGCCCCAGCATTTT
TRBV10-2,12,NA,NA,TRBJ2-7,CASMGRQNEQYF,TGCGCCAGCATGGGGAGACAGAACGAGCAGTACTTC
TRBV30,14,NA,TRBD1,TRBJ2-7,CAWTSGQGFTEQYF,TGTGCCTGGACCTCCGGACAGGGGTTTACGGAGCAGTACTTC
TRBV30,16,NA,TRBD1,TRBJ1-1,CAWSTGTGVSATEAFF,TGTGCCTGGAGTACCGGGACAGGGGTTTCAGCGACTGAAGCTTTCTTT